This T cell receptor beta chain was sequenced for a study of T cell repertoires in cytomegalovirus infection. Background on the study: Use of recently identified HLA-C-restricted and well-studied HLA-B-restricted CMV epitopes was part of the study. General study points: CMV-specific TCR beta clonotypes restricted by HLA-C were the ones dominating the ex vivo response.

On this clonotype itself: Its specificity is not known.

The CDR3 totals 14 residues. V dropped 6 bases and J dropped 8 bases, with 17 bases sitting between them. TCRdb independently ran MiXCR on the reads; one entry per CDR3 protein. Of approximately 730,000 distinct CDR3 sequences listed, about 33% are singletons. The V and J genes are TRBV12-3 or TRBV12-4 and TRBJ1-5; D may be TRBD1 (6 bases). The input for sequencing was cultured PBMCs, taken from culture after CMV antigen stimulation. The sequence came from a human donor in good health (CMV status not recorded). Some clones in this sample may be carry-over from other donors' samples. CDR3 sequence (DNA): TGTGCCAGCAGCTCTACCGGGGGCGCAGAGCCCCAGCATTTT. Translation: CASSSTGGAEPQHF.